The 25 T cell receptor beta chains below come from one sample, sequenced in a study of PD-L1 blockade in urothelial cancer. Sequencing used immunoSEQ multiplex PCR; TCRdb keeps in-frame clones, though not all of them. The data contain more than 50,000 clones, 81% of them singletons. Time point denoted: pretreatment peripheral blood. The source was PBMCs, collected around atezolizumab (anti-PD-L1) treatment. The receptors were gathered from a man between 65 and 80 years old with urothelial cancer.

The chain is built from TRBV28 and TRBJ1-2; D might be TRBD1 (6 bases). This CDR3 region has 12 residues. Germline lookup yields CDR1 MDHEN and CDR2 SYDVKM. V gave up 7 bases and J gave up 7 bases, with 13 bases separating them. CDR3 sequence reads: CASIRGAGGYTF. As DNA, the CDR3 is TGTGCCAGCATCCGGGGGGCGGGTGGCTACACCTTC.

The V call is TRBV5-8, the J call TRBJ2-5; 8 positions agree with TRBD2. This CDR3 has 15 amino acids. V dropped 4 bases and J dropped 5; count of bases not matched to a gene: 10. Per germline, CDR1 SGHTS and CDR2 YDEGEE. The CDR3 nucleotides are TGTGCCAGCAGCCCTCGGAGCGGGAGTGGCGAGACCCAGTACTTC. Translation: CASSPRSGSGETQYF. The variable domain in full, completed from reference TRBV5-8 and TRBJ2-5, reads EAGVTQSPTHLIKTRGQQATLRCSPISGHTSVYWYQQALGLGLQFLLWYDEGEERNRGNFPPRFSGRQFPNYSSELNVNALELEDSALYLCASSPRSGSGETQYFGPGTRLLVL.

The chain combines TRBV12-5 with TRBJ2-5; 8 bases agree with TRBD1. In germline, CDR1 is LGHNT, CDR2 FRNRAP. J was trimmed by 7 bases and V by 6 bases; bases with no gene match: 13. The CDR3 is 15 residues long. The CDR3 bases are TGTGCTAGTGGCCCCGGGACAGGAGCCTTGGGGACCCAGTACTTC. Translated, it gives CASGPGTGALGTQYF. The variable domain in full, completed from reference TRBV12-5 and TRBJ2-5, reads DARVTQTPRHKVTEMGQEVTMRCQPILGHNTVFWYRQTMMQGLELLAYFRNRAPLDDSGMPKDRFSAEMPDATLATLKIQPSEPRDSAVYFCASGPGTGALGTQYFGPGTRLLVL.

The DNA of the CDR3 is TGCGCCAGCAGCTTGGCTATAGGACAGGGGGCCGGCTACACCTTC. Translating gives CASSLAIGQGAGYTF. The chain recombines TRBV5-1 with TRBJ1-2; 11 bases line up with TRBD1. The germline V gene has CDR1 SGHRS and CDR2 YFSETQ. The CDR3 is 15 residues long. J lost 8 bases, V lost 0 bases, and 6 bases had no gene match.

This chain links TRBV27 with TRBJ2-1; D possibly corresponds to TRBD2 (5 bases). Trimming removed 4 bases from V and 9 bases from J, with 13 bases in between. Germline loops: CDR1 MNHEY, CDR2 SMNVEV (reference sequence). The CDR3 totals 13 residues. The CDR3 nucleotides read TGTGCCAGCAGTTATACTAGAGATGGTGAGCAGTTCTTC. This codes for CASSYTRDGEQFF.

The gene calls are TRBV7-2 and TRBJ2-3; 10 bases are shared with TRBD2. CDR1 and CDR2 (germline): SGHTA, FQGNSA. The CDR3 covers 14 residues. The trim removed 0 bases at V and 6 bases at J, leaving 0 bases unmatched. The CDR3 sequence: CASSLALAGDTQYF. CDR3 coding DNA: TGTGCCAGCAGCTTAGCACTAGCGGGGGATACGCAGTATTTT.

The V call is TRBV27, the J call TRBJ2-7; 7 bases are a match to TRBD2. J lost 3 bases, V lost 8 bases, and 19 bases had no gene match. CDR1 is MNHEY, CDR2 SMNVEV, per germline (reference sequence). CDR3 length: 17 residues. The CDR3 DNA reads TGTGCCAGCGCTACCCCAGCGGGATCTTCTCTGTTCTACGAGCAGTACTTC. Its protein product is CASATPAGSSLFYEQYF.

The chain combines TRBV5-4 with TRBJ2-7; D not certain. The V gene's germline CDR1 is SGHNT and CDR2 YYREEE (reference sequence). The CDR3 has 14 residues. V gave up 0 bases and J gave up 5 bases, with 12 bases separating them. For the CDR3, the DNA is TGTGCCAGCAGCTTGGGTAGGCAGGTTCACGAGCAGTACTTC. It yields the protein CASSLGRQVHEQYF.

This clone occurred once. This chain joins TRBV11-2 and TRBJ2-1; 15 nucleotides match TRBD2. The junction had 2 bases not matched to a gene; V was cut back by 1 base and J by 7 bases. The germline V gene encodes CDR1 SGHAT and CDR2 FQNNGV. The CDR3 totals 16 residues. The CDR3 coding sequence is TGTGCCAGCAGCTTAGGGGGACTAGCGGGAGGTAATGAGCAGTTCTTC. This encodes CASSLGGLAGGNEQFF.

V and J are TRBV4-1 and TRBJ2-2; 11 bases fit TRBD2. The V gene's germline CDR1 is MGHRA and CDR2 YSYEKL. The CDR3 extends over 18 amino acids. J lost 0 bases, V lost 0 bases, and 3 bases had no gene match. In DNA form, the CDR3 reads TGCGCCAGCAGCCAAGATCGACTAGCGGGGACGAACACCGGGGAGCTGTTTTTT. Protein: CASSQDRLAGTNTGELFF.

J is TRBJ1-4 and V is TRBV30; D uncertain. Germline V gene lookup returns CDR1 GTSNPN and CDR2 SVGIG (reference sequence). The CDR3 spans 14 residues. The V gene lost 5 bases and the J gene lost 5 bases, with 15 bases spanning the gap. CDR3 sequence reads: CAWGLSGVNEKLFF. The CDR3 coding sequence is TGTGCCTGGGGCCTCTCGGGTGTCAATGAAAAACTGTTTTTT.

This chain links TRBV20-1 with TRBJ2-7; 7 bases are shared with TRBD2. CDR3 size: 11 residues. Germline-derived CDR1 and CDR2 are DFQATT and SNEGSKA (reference sequence). V lost 7 bases to trimming and J lost 4 bases; unmatched junction nucleotides: 4. The CDR3 here is CSGLAAYEQYF. The CDR3 DNA is TGCAGTGGACTAGCCGCATACGAGCAGTACTTC.

The chain employs TRBV5-6 and TRBJ2-5; tentatively, D is TRBD2 (6 bases). The CDR3 has 13 amino acids. CDR1 SGHDT and CDR2 YYEEEE come from the germline V gene. The ends were cut back, 4 bases at V and 4 bases at J, with 11 bases in the middle. The CDR3 DNA sequence: TGTGCCAGCAGCACAACCGGGGGAGAGACCCAGTACTTC. Translating it yields CASSTTGGETQYF. The variable domain in full, with the rest retrieved from reference TRBV5-6 and TRBJ2-5, is DAGVTQSPTHLIKTRGQQVTLRCSPKSGHDTVSWYQQALGQGPQFIFQYYEEEERQRGNFPDRFSGHQFPNYSSELNVNALLLGDSALYLCASSTTGGETQYFGPGTRLLVL.

This chain joins TRBV10-1 and TRBJ2-7, with TRBD2 matching 7 bases. With 4 bases clipped from V and 6 bases from J, the junction kept 6 bases outside the gene matches. The CDR3 totals 13 residues. Germline CDR1 and CDR2: WNHNN and SYGVQD (reference sequence). The CDR3 here is CASSAGTISEQYF. The CDR3 DNA is TGCGCCAGCAGTGCCGGGACTATTAGCGAGCAGTACTTC.

The V call is TRBV19, the J call TRBJ2-3; TRBD2 agrees at 14 bases. The junction had 8 bases not matched to a gene; V was cut back by 6 bases and J by 3 bases. CDR3 length: 17 residues. Per the germline V gene, CDR1 is LNHDA and CDR2 is SQIVND (reference sequence). CDR3 nucleotides: TGTGCCAGTAGCCTGGGGACTAGCGGGAGTGTAACAGATACGCAGTATTTT. Its translation is CASSLGTSGSVTDTQYF. The full variable domain, in which reference TRBV19 and TRBJ2-3 provide the parts outside the CDR3, is DGGITQSPKYLFRKEGQNVTLSCEQNLNHDAMYWYRQDPGQGLRLIYYSQIVNDFQKGDIAEGYSVSREKKESFPLTVTSAQKNPTAFYLCASSLGTSGSVTDTQYFGPGTRLTVL.

This sequence joins TRBV25-1 and TRBJ2-7; TRBD1 might be the D (6 bases). Germline lookup yields CDR1 MGHDK and CDR2 SYGVNS. Trimming left V 2 bases short and J 2 bases short, with 13 bases between. This CDR3 region has 15 residues. CDR3 residues: CASSEGGEITYEQYF. The CDR3 nucleotides are TGTGCCAGCAGTGAAGGGGGCGAAATCACCTACGAGCAGTACTTC.

V gene TRBV6-5 combines with J gene TRBJ2-3; the match to TRBD1 covers 8 bases. CDR3 size: 15 residues. Trimming at V came to 6 bases and at J to 0 bases, leaving 5 bases not matched to a gene. Germline CDR1 and CDR2: MNHEY and SVGAGI. CDR3 residues: CASRIGQGSTDTQYF. CDR3 DNA: TGTGCCAGCAGGATCGGACAGGGAAGCACAGATACGCAGTATTTT.

This chain joins TRBV19 and TRBJ1-2; 7 nucleotides match TRBD1. Germline lookup yields CDR1 LNHDA and CDR2 SQIVND (reference sequence). The CDR3 is made up of 11 amino acids. V trimming: 10 bases; J trimming: 5 bases; junction bases outside the gene matches: 4. In nucleotides, the CDR3 is TGTGCCACCGAGACAGGGTATGGCTACACCTTC. This encodes CATETGYGYTF.

The gene calls are TRBV11-2 and TRBJ2-2, with 9 positions matching TRBD2. From germline, CDR1 is SGHAT and CDR2 FQNNGV. The ends lost 3 bases at V and 5 bases at J; junction bases unmatched: 4. This CDR3 is 15 amino acids long. In DNA, the CDR3 is TGTGCCAGCAGCTTCGGGACTAGCCTTACCGGGGAGCTGTTTTTT. It specifies CASSFGTSLTGELFF.

This clone was seen once. V gene TRBV29-1 combines with J gene TRBJ1-1; 11 nucleotides agree with TRBD1. V was clipped by 7 bases and J by 5 bases; unmatched bases: 9. Germline CDR1 is SQVTM and CDR2 is ANQGSEA. The CDR3 totals 14 residues. CDR3 in amino acids: CSGVGQGADTEAFF. The CDR3 DNA is TGCAGCGGGGTTGGACAGGGGGCGGATACTGAAGCTTTCTTT.

The chain recombines TRBV29-1 with TRBJ2-7, with TRBD1 matching over 7 bases. The junction had 6 bases not matched to a gene; V was cut back by 7 bases and J by 0 bases. From germline, CDR1 is SQVTM and CDR2 ANQGSEA. This CDR3 spans 13 amino acids. The CDR3 loop reads CSGAGTDSYEQYF. CDR3 bases: TGCAGCGGGGCCGGGACAGACTCCTACGAGCAGTACTTC.

The CDR3 spells CASSLIGSLAGRDTQYF. Here the CDR3 DNA reads TGTGCCAGCAGCTTAATCGGTTCCCTTGCTGGTCGAGATACGCAGTATTTT. The chain joins TRBV11-2 to TRBJ2-3; D gene ambiguous. This CDR3 contains 17 residues. The V end lost 2 bases, the J end lost 5 bases, and 20 bases lay between the germline ends. Germline-derived CDR1 and CDR2 are SGHAT and FQNNGV.

V gene TRBV7-2 combines with J gene TRBJ2-7; 7 positions match TRBD2. This CDR3 comprises 16 residues. The V gene end was trimmed by 1 base and the J gene end by 2 bases; junction bases not matched to a gene: 8. Germline-derived CDR1 and CDR2 are SGHTA and FQGNSA. The CDR3 spells CASSLVGGSGPYEQYF. The CDR3 nucleotides read TGTGCCAGCAGCTTAGTCGGCGGGAGCGGTCCCTACGAGCAGTACTTC.

The chain couples TRBV10-1 to TRBJ2-4; maybe TRBD1 (6 bases). Germline V gene lookup returns CDR1 WNHNN and CDR2 SYGVQD (reference sequence). This CDR3 is 15 amino acids long. Trimming left V 5 bases short and J 5 bases short, with 16 bases between. The CDR3 sequence is CASSKQGSGQNIQYF. The CDR3 DNA reads TGCGCCAGCAGTAAACAGGGTAGTGGTCAAAACATTCAGTACTTC.

The chain is built from TRBV2 and TRBJ1-3; D ambiguous. V shed 4 bases and J shed 3 bases, with 4 bases lying between them. Germline V CDR1 and CDR2: SNHLY, FYNNEI. The length of the CDR3 is 12 residues. The CDR3 is CASSGSGNTIYF. For the CDR3, the DNA is TGTGCCAGCAGTGGGAGTGGAAACACCATATATTTT.